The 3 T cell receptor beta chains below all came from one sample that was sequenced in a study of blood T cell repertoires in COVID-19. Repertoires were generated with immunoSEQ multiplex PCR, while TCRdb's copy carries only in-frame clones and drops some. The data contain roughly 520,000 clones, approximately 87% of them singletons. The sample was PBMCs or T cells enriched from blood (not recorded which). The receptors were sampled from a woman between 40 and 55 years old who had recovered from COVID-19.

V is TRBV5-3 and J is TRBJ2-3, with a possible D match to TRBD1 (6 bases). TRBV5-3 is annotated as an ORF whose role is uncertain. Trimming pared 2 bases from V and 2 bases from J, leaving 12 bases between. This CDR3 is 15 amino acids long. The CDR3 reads CARSFGQTHTDTQYF. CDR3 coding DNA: TGTGCCAGAAGCTTCGGACAGACTCACACAGATACGCAGTATTTT.

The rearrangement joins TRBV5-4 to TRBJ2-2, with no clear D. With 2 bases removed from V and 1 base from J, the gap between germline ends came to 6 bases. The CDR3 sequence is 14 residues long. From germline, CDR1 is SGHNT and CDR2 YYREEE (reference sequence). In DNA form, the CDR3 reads TGTGCCAGCAGCTTTTCCCGGAACACCGGGGAGCTGTTTTTT. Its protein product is CASSFSRNTGELFF.

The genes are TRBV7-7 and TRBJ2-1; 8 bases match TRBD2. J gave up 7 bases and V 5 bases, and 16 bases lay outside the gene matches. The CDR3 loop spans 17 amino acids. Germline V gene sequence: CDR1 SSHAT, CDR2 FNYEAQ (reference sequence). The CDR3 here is CASSPGPKLAGKNEQFF. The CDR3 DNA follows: TGTGCCAGCAGCCCCGGGCCCAAGTTAGCGGGAAAAAATGAGCAGTTCTTC.